Listed below are T cell receptor beta chains from one sample, sequenced in a study of breast tumors, draining lymph nodes, adjacent tissues. MiXCR, applied by TCRdb to the multiplex PCR reads, yields one record per CDR3 protein. There are about 100,000 distinct CDR3 sequences in the sample; about 20% occur only once, and roughly 1.3% lies in the top ten. The source material was axillary lymph node tissue. The receptors stem from a female donor with breast cancer. Some clones in this sample may be carry-over from other donors' samples. Both conserved end residues are part of each CDR3. The order of the fields is J gene, V gene, CDR3 protein.

TRBJ1-2	TRBV20-1	CSAEHRDREIGYTF
TRBJ2-3	TRBV7-9	CASSRGLPADTQYF
TRBJ2-1	TRBV7-6	CASSTSGTYNEQFF
TRBJ1-4	TRBV6-6	CASSYPTGGGEKLFF
TRBJ2-1	TRBV5-4	CASSFDRGRVFGREGNNEQFF
TRBJ1-6	TRBV7-8	CASSKTGTGVNSPLHF
TRBJ2-5	TRBV27	CASSLSMHEETQYF
TRBJ2-7	TRBV10-3	CAISVSLGLASYEQYF
TRBJ2-3	TRBV9	CASSVEHTTDTQYF
TRBJ1-2	TRBV5-1	CASSLTANYGYTF
TRBJ2-7	TRBV2	CASRSGQGDSYEQYF
TRBJ1-5	TRBV5-6	CASSSGAGQPQHF
TRBJ1-1	TRBV4-2	CASSQEGLVGTEAFF
TRBJ1-2	TRBV7-2	CASSLNRAAGYGYTF
TRBJ1-6	TRBV2	CAGGGVFDSPLHF
TRBJ2-3	TRBV9	CASSVGRRTPTDTQYF
TRBJ1-4	TRBV7-2	CASSLVPATNEKLFF
TRBJ1-2	TRBV6-5	CASSYSYYGGRNYGYTF
TRBJ1-6	TRBV5-1	CASSQGTGRDSPLHF
TRBJ2-5	TRBV11-2	CASSPFPTSGREAETQYF
TRBJ2-1	TRBV5-1	CASSLGDRVVYNEQFF
TRBJ1-1	TRBV6-5	CASRPTGITEAFF
TRBJ1-5	TRBV6-1	CASRDSTSNQPQHF
TRBJ1-2	TRBV29-1	CSVVGDRGYYGYTF
TRBJ2-7	TRBV14	CASSRWTGDYEQYF
TRBJ2-5	TRBV14	CASSQQREIGETQYF
TRBJ2-7	TRBV7-2	CASSPGPTYEQYF
TRBJ2-1	TRBV7-3	CASSLEGGGNEQFF
TRBJ2-1	TRBV5-1	CASSLDGDNEQFF
TRBJ2-7	TRBV12-3/TRBV12-4	CASSPWTGVPLHEQYF
TRBJ2-1	TRBV6-6	CASSYLGQGGNEQFF
TRBJ2-1	TRBV3-1	CASSQTRGSYNEQFF
TRBJ1-5	TRBV15	CATSRDLGLNQPQHF
TRBJ2-2	TRBV2	CASRADRGPGELFF
TRBJ1-5	TRBV6-6	CASSHDSYSNQPQHF
TRBJ2-7	TRBV19	CASTTTGGDYEQYF
TRBJ2-1	TRBV9	CASSSGLAGEGEQFF
TRBJ2-3	TRBV29-1	CSVVTRGDTQYF
TRBJ1-5	TRBV28	CASSLRSWTGGNQPQHF
TRBJ2-7	TRBV28	CASRRPWGDYEQYF
TRBJ1-5	TRBV2	CASRLDRGNNQPQHF
TRBJ2-7	TRBV7-9	CASSPGTGVSYEQYF
TRBJ1-4	TRBV9	CASSKTMTRGEKLFF
TRBJ2-1	TRBV7-9	CASSLDESSYNEQFF
TRBJ2-3	TRBV7-9	CASSLGRDTRDTQYF
TRBJ2-5	TRBV27	CASSPWRGETQYF
TRBJ2-7	TRBV10-3	CATARGPAYEQYF
TRBJ1-3	TRBV16	CASSQSVTTGNTIYF
TRBJ2-7	TRBV20-1	CSASRLAGGYEQYF
TRBJ1-2	TRBV24-1	CATSDATGGNYGYTF
TRBJ1-3	TRBV3-1	CASSPRTVRGNTIYF
TRBJ2-2	TRBV12-3/TRBV12-4	CANTPAGSGGAAYTGELFF
TRBJ1-6	TRBV20-1	CSARDSVRSPLHF
TRBJ1-5	TRBV29-1	CSVWTGFSNQPQHF
TRBJ2-5	TRBV19	CASRDTGEATQYF
TRBJ2-7	TRBV7-3	CASSRKPGGDYEQYF